The entry below gives a single T cell receptor (beta chain) sequence along with its context. The antigen remains undetermined. This entry is derived from a study of glioma-infiltrating T cells after dendritic cell vaccination. Clones were read by immunoSEQ multiplex PCR, and TCRdb kept only the in-frame ones, dropping some. This table has 75,000 to 95,000 clones, around 90% appearing once. Study-wide results and limits: Only a small number of patients had complete blood and tumor samples.

Trimming took off 2 bases at V and 3 bases at J, with 11 bases between the two ends. The germline V gene has CDR1 KGHSH and CDR2 LQKENI. This CDR3 region has 14 residues. The time point is: after dendritic cell vaccination, including at tumor progression/relapse. The chain combines TRBV18 with TRBJ2-7; D not resolved. The sequenced sample was blood, obtained after dendritic cell vaccination. The sequence was obtained from a human donor with glioblastoma. CDR3 sequence reads: CASSPAGARYEQYF. CDR3 bases: TGTGCCAGCTCACCAGCCGGAGCCCGCTACGAGCAGTACTTC.